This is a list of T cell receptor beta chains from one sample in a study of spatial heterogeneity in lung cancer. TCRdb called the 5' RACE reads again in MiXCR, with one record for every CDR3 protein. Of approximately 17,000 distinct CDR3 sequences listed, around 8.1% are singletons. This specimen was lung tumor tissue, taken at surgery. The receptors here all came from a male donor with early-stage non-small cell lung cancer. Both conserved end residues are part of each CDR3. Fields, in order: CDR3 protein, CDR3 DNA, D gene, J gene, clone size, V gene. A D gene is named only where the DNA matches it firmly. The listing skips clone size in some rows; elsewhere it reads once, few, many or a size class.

CDR3 protein: CASSLEGVAGTEAFF
CDR3 DNA: TGTGCCAGCAGCTTGGAGGGGGTCGCGGGCACTGAAGCTTTCTTT
D gene: .
J gene: TRBJ1-1
clone size: .
V gene: TRBV7-9

CDR3 protein: CASSLLHEQFF
CDR3 DNA: TGTGCCAGCAGCTTGCTCCATGAGCAGTTCTTC
D gene: .
J gene: TRBJ2-1
clone size: many
V gene: TRBV5-4

CDR3 protein: CASSPFWDRGRNEKLFF
CDR3 DNA: TGTGCCAGCAGCCCCTTCTGGGACAGGGGACGGAATGAAAAACTGTTTTTT
D gene: TRBD1
J gene: TRBJ1-4
clone size: many
V gene: TRBV5-6

CDR3 protein: CASSLQERANYGYTF
CDR3 DNA: TGTGCCAGCAGTTTACAGGAGAGAGCTAACTATGGCTACACCTTC
D gene: .
J gene: TRBJ1-2
clone size: many
V gene: TRBV12-3/TRBV12-4

CDR3 protein: CATSHIILPGELFF
CDR3 DNA: TGTGCCACCAGCCACATAATACTACCCGGGGAGCTGTTTTTT
D gene: .
J gene: TRBJ2-2
clone size: many
V gene: TRBV24-1

CDR3 protein: CAISGTSGVSSTDTQYF
CDR3 DNA: TGTGCCATCAGCGGGACTAGCGGGGTTTCTAGCACAGATACGCAGTATTTT
D gene: TRBD2
J gene: TRBJ2-3
clone size: few
V gene: TRBV10-3

CDR3 protein: CASSLMETQYF
CDR3 DNA: TGTGCCAGCAGCTTAATGGAGACCCAGTACTTC
D gene: .
J gene: TRBJ2-5
clone size: many
V gene: TRBV7-8

CDR3 protein: CSARRPGGGASYEQYF
CDR3 DNA: TGCAGTGCTAGAAGACCCGGCGGGGGGGCCTCCTACGAGCAGTACTTC
D gene: TRBD2
J gene: TRBJ2-7
clone size: many
V gene: TRBV20-1

CDR3 protein: CASSFRQQETQYF
CDR3 DNA: TGTGCCAGCAGCTTCCGACAGCAAGAGACCCAGTACTTC
D gene: .
J gene: TRBJ2-5
clone size: .
V gene: TRBV11-2

CDR3 protein: CASSLYRGPTDTQYF
CDR3 DNA: TGTGCCAGCAGCTTATACAGAGGTCCCACAGATACGCAGTATTTT
D gene: .
J gene: TRBJ2-3
clone size: many
V gene: TRBV7-8

CDR3 protein: CASSQERSTNTEAFF
CDR3 DNA: TGCGCCAGCAGCCAAGAGCGGAGCACGAACACTGAAGCTTTCTTT
D gene: .
J gene: TRBJ1-1
clone size: many
V gene: TRBV4-3

CDR3 protein: CASSSGGAIYNEQFF
CDR3 DNA: TGTGCCAGCAGTTCCGGGGGGGCCATCTACAATGAGCAGTTCTTC
D gene: TRBD2
J gene: TRBJ2-1
clone size: few
V gene: TRBV7-6

CDR3 protein: CASSHPHDRAWIFYEQYF
CDR3 DNA: TGCGCCAGCAGTCACCCCCATGACCGGGCCTGGATCTTCTACGAGCAGTACTTC
D gene: .
J gene: TRBJ2-7
clone size: few
V gene: TRBV23-1

CDR3 protein: CASSLNSNQPQHF
CDR3 DNA: TGTGCCAGCAGCCTCAATAGCAATCAGCCCCAGCATTTT
D gene: .
J gene: TRBJ1-5
clone size: many
V gene: TRBV7-9

CDR3 protein: CASSLGGTELYSNQPQHF
CDR3 DNA: TGTGCCAGCAGCTTGGGGGGGACAGAACTATATAGCAATCAGCCCCAGCATTTT
D gene: TRBD1
J gene: TRBJ1-5
clone size: many
V gene: TRBV5-6

CDR3 protein: CASSFGGGREQFF
CDR3 DNA: TGTGCCAGCAGTTTTGGAGGGGGCCGTGAGCAGTTCTTC
D gene: .
J gene: TRBJ2-1
clone size: few
V gene: TRBV28

CDR3 protein: CASSPFEGSGNEQFF
CDR3 DNA: TGTGCCAGCAGCCCCTTTGAGGGGTCCGGCAATGAGCAGTTCTTC
D gene: .
J gene: TRBJ2-1
clone size: many
V gene: TRBV11-1

CDR3 protein: CASSQTPNSGNTIYF
CDR3 DNA: TGTGCCAGCAGCCAAACACCTAACTCTGGAAACACCATATATTTT
D gene: .
J gene: TRBJ1-3
clone size: few
V gene: TRBV7-2

CDR3 protein: CASNLAGGTGELFF
CDR3 DNA: TGTGCCAGCAATCTAGCGGGGGGAACCGGGGAGCTGTTTTTT
D gene: TRBD2
J gene: TRBJ2-2
clone size: few
V gene: TRBV28

CDR3 protein: CASKVQTNTEAFF
CDR3 DNA: TGTGCCAGCAAGGTACAGACAAACACTGAAGCTTTCTTT
D gene: .
J gene: TRBJ1-1
clone size: many
V gene: TRBV7-2

CDR3 protein: CASSVGAGRGEKLFF
CDR3 DNA: TGTGCCAGCAGCGTAGGAGCAGGGCGAGGTGAAAAACTGTTTTTT
D gene: .
J gene: TRBJ1-4
clone size: many
V gene: TRBV9

CDR3 protein: CASSLGSNEKLFF
CDR3 DNA: TGTGCCAGCAGTCTTGGATCAAATGAAAAACTGTTTTTT
D gene: .
J gene: TRBJ1-4
clone size: many
V gene: TRBV11-1

CDR3 protein: CATSREQGSQPQHF
CDR3 DNA: TGTGCCACCAGCAGAGAACAGGGATCCCAGCCCCAGCATTTT
D gene: .
J gene: TRBJ1-5
clone size: many
V gene: TRBV15

CDR3 protein: CASSIAGGHRNEQFF
CDR3 DNA: TGTGCCAGTAGTATAGCGGGGGGTCACCGCAATGAGCAGTTCTTC
D gene: TRBD2
J gene: TRBJ2-1
clone size: .
V gene: TRBV19

CDR3 protein: CASTWTGWGNTEAFF
CDR3 DNA: TGTGCCAGCACCTGGACGGGGTGGGGGAACACTGAAGCTTTCTTT
D gene: .
J gene: TRBJ1-1
clone size: .
V gene: TRBV6-5

CDR3 protein: CASSSRSGASYTEAFF
CDR3 DNA: TGCGCCAGCAGCTCTAGAAGCGGGGCATCGTACACTGAAGCTTTCTTT
D gene: .
J gene: TRBJ1-1
clone size: .
V gene: TRBV5-1

CDR3 protein: CASSTQQGAYSYTF
CDR3 DNA: TGTGCCAGCAGCACCCAACAGGGGGCCTATAGCTACACCTTC
D gene: TRBD1
J gene: TRBJ1-2
clone size: few
V gene: TRBV5-4

CDR3 protein: CASSSSQSGRANYGYTF
CDR3 DNA: TGTGCCAGCAGCTCTAGCCAATCGGGCCGAGCTAACTATGGCTACACCTTC
D gene: .
J gene: TRBJ1-2
clone size: medium-sized
V gene: TRBV5-4

CDR3 protein: CASSYPFGNTIYF
CDR3 DNA: TGTGCCAGCAGTTACCCGTTTGGAAACACCATATATTTT
D gene: .
J gene: TRBJ1-3
clone size: many
V gene: TRBV6-2/TRBV6-3

CDR3 protein: CASSPPGGDEQYF
CDR3 DNA: TGTGCCAGCTCACCCCCAGGGGGGGACGAGCAGTACTTC
D gene: .
J gene: TRBJ2-7
clone size: few
V gene: TRBV18

CDR3 protein: CASSYAGFGQPQHF
CDR3 DNA: TGTGCCAGCAGCTACGCGGGGTTCGGTCAGCCCCAGCATTTT
D gene: .
J gene: TRBJ1-5
clone size: few
V gene: TRBV7-2

CDR3 protein: CASSVNTGTGEKLFF
CDR3 DNA: TGTGCCAGCAGCGTGAATACCGGGACAGGGGAAAAACTGTTTTTT
D gene: TRBD1
J gene: TRBJ1-4
clone size: many
V gene: TRBV7-9

CDR3 protein: CASSVDGGAWNEQFF
CDR3 DNA: TGTGCCAGCAGCGTTGACGGGGGGGCATGGAATGAGCAGTTCTTC
D gene: TRBD2
J gene: TRBJ2-1
clone size: few
V gene: TRBV9

CDR3 protein: CASRKTGRYSYNEQFF
CDR3 DNA: TGTGCCAGCCGAAAAACCGGACGTTACTCCTACAATGAGCAGTTCTTC
D gene: .
J gene: TRBJ2-1
clone size: .
V gene: TRBV12-3/TRBV12-4

CDR3 protein: CASWAGSSYEQYF
CDR3 DNA: TGTGCCAGCTGGGCAGGGAGCTCCTACGAGCAGTACTTC
D gene: .
J gene: TRBJ2-7
clone size: few
V gene: TRBV6-6

CDR3 protein: CATSRNRGRQPQHF
CDR3 DNA: TGTGCCACCAGCAGAAACAGGGGGAGGCAGCCCCAGCATTTT
D gene: TRBD1
J gene: TRBJ1-5
clone size: many
V gene: TRBV15

CDR3 protein: CASSLISGGFSTSSYEQYF
CDR3 DNA: TGTGCCAGCAGCTTAATTAGCGGGGGCTTTTCTACAAGCTCCTACGAGCAGTACTTC
D gene: TRBD2
J gene: TRBJ2-7
clone size: .
V gene: TRBV11-2

CDR3 protein: CASSLLGGGDGYTF
CDR3 DNA: TGTGCCAGCAGCCTCTTGGGTGGTGGAGATGGCTACACCTTC
D gene: .
J gene: TRBJ1-2
clone size: many
V gene: TRBV7-9

CDR3 protein: CASSLSRGRGLIYNSPLHF
CDR3 DNA: TGTGCCAGCAGCTTATCCAGGGGCAGGGGGCTGATCTATAATTCACCCCTCCACTTT
D gene: TRBD1
J gene: TRBJ1-6
clone size: .
V gene: TRBV7-2

CDR3 protein: CSARDSGPSGNTIYF
CDR3 DNA: TGCAGTGCTAGAGATTCGGGGCCCTCTGGAAACACCATATATTTT
D gene: .
J gene: TRBJ1-3
clone size: few
V gene: TRBV20-1

CDR3 protein: CASFDGNTIYF
CDR3 DNA: TGTGCCAGCTTTGATGGAAACACCATATATTTT
D gene: .
J gene: TRBJ1-3
clone size: .
V gene: TRBV27

CDR3 protein: CASSGTGTGTQYF
CDR3 DNA: TGTGCCAGCAGCGGGACAGGGACTGGAACGCAGTATTTT
D gene: TRBD1
J gene: TRBJ2-3
clone size: few
V gene: TRBV7-9

CDR3 protein: CSVVKGNRAGELFF
CDR3 DNA: TGCAGCGTTGTGAAAGGGAATCGCGCCGGGGAGCTGTTTTTT
D gene: .
J gene: TRBJ2-2
clone size: medium-sized
V gene: TRBV29-1

CDR3 protein: CASRDRRSYGYTF
CDR3 DNA: TGTGCCAGCAGGGACCGGCGAAGCTATGGCTACACCTTC
D gene: .
J gene: TRBJ1-2
clone size: many
V gene: TRBV25-1

CDR3 protein: CASSQPGHGSYEQYF
CDR3 DNA: TGTGCCAGCAGCCAGCCGGGACACGGCTCCTACGAGCAGTACTTC
D gene: .
J gene: TRBJ2-7
clone size: few
V gene: TRBV3-1

CDR3 protein: CSASDSTDTQYF
CDR3 DNA: TGCAGTGCTTCGGACAGCACAGATACGCAGTATTTT
D gene: .
J gene: TRBJ2-3
clone size: few
V gene: TRBV20-1

CDR3 protein: CASRKDRGRANTEAFF
CDR3 DNA: TGTGCCAGCAGAAAGGACAGGGGGCGCGCGAACACTGAAGCTTTCTTT
D gene: TRBD1
J gene: TRBJ1-1
clone size: many
V gene: TRBV27

CDR3 protein: CASSATGIKNQPQHF
CDR3 DNA: TGTGCCAGCAGCGCTACAGGTATTAAGAATCAGCCCCAGCATTTT
D gene: .
J gene: TRBJ1-5
clone size: medium-sized
V gene: TRBV2

CDR3 protein: CASSFTRGAGFYEQYF
CDR3 DNA: TGTGCCAGCAGCTTTACTAGAGGGGCAGGGTTCTACGAGCAGTACTTC
D gene: .
J gene: TRBJ2-7
clone size: few
V gene: TRBV11-2

CDR3 protein: CASSLVPGQRYEQYF
CDR3 DNA: TGTGCCAGCAGCCTCGTTCCGGGACAGAGATACGAGCAGTACTTC
D gene: TRBD1
J gene: TRBJ2-7
clone size: many
V gene: TRBV11-3

CDR3 protein: CASSLARDRVTGELFF
CDR3 DNA: TGTGCCAGCAGCTTGGCCCGGGACCGTGTCACCGGGGAGCTGTTTTTT
D gene: .
J gene: TRBJ2-2
clone size: many
V gene: TRBV5-5

CDR3 protein: CASSLAPGQGRNEQFF
CDR3 DNA: TGTGCCAGCAGCTTAGCGCCGGGACAGGGTAGGAATGAGCAGTTCTTC
D gene: TRBD1
J gene: TRBJ2-1
clone size: many
V gene: TRBV7-6

CDR3 protein: CSVEAESYEQYF
CDR3 DNA: TGCAGCGTTGAAGCCGAGTCCTACGAGCAGTACTTC
D gene: .
J gene: TRBJ2-7
clone size: few
V gene: TRBV29-1

CDR3 protein: CASSHLLGQSFATNEKLFF
CDR3 DNA: TGTGCCAGCAGCCACCTATTGGGACAGAGCTTTGCAACTAATGAAAAACTGTTTTTT
D gene: TRBD1
J gene: TRBJ1-4
clone size: many
V gene: TRBV3-1

CDR3 protein: CASSLDAQAGRYGYTF
CDR3 DNA: TGTGCCAGCAGCTTAGACGCTCAGGCAGGGCGATATGGCTACACCTTC
D gene: .
J gene: TRBJ1-2
clone size: many
V gene: TRBV7-2